This TCR beta chain was recovered during a study of blood T cell repertoires in COVID-19. The wider study: PBMCs, B-cell-depleted T cells, or T cells were the source of the cDNA or gDNA that made up the material.

Living in roughly 23 US areas, the participants were between roughly 18 and 90 years of age. Symptom resolution, clearance, or two negative PCRs marked donors in Cohort 3 as recovered. Using immunoSEQ multiplex PCR, the repertoire was profiled, and TCRdb retains in-frame clones only, with some absent. Among about 290,000 clones, 89% were seen once, and the ten largest hold 1.5% to 2%. Sequencing was carried out using PBMCs or T cells enriched from blood (not recorded which). The receptor was isolated from a woman aged 40-49 years who had recovered from COVID-19.

The CDR3, as DNA: TGCGCCAGCAGCGTGCAGGGGGACTATGGCTACACCTTC. Translating it yields CASSVQGDYGYTF. V and J are TRBV5-1 and TRBJ1-2, with 7 nucleotides matching TRBD1. Trimming took 4 bases from V and 3 from J; bases not matched to a gene: 3. The CDR3 loop spans 13 amino acids. Germline CDR1 reads SGHRS; CDR2 reads YFSETQ. The full variable domain, its missing parts supplied by reference TRBV5-1 and TRBJ1-2, is KAGVTQTPRYLIKTRGQQVTLSCSPISGHRSVSWYQQTPGQGLQFLFEYFSETQRNKGNFPGRFSGRQFSNSRSEMNVSTLELGDSALYLCASSVQGDYGYTFGSGTRLTVV.